What follows is one TCR beta chain and its context. The antigen is not known. This record belongs to a study of metastatic and nonmetastatic thyroid tumors. Findings and caveats of the study: Reported TCR beta diversity, measured in blood and tumor, was significantly higher for malignant thyroid tumors than for benign nodules.

Each patient came to thyroid surgery without any prior treatment (of any kind). Per germline, CDR1 KGHSH and CDR2 LQKENI. V lost 6 bases and J lost 0, with 12 bases in between. This CDR3 comprises 16 residues. Original analysis: For papillary thyroid cancer, a distant-metastasis classifier was constructed from CDR3 differences observed across clinicopathological groups. TCRdb used MiXCR to call clones anew from the PCR reads. These V and J calls are TCRdb output, not the study's own analysis. Here the sample spans some 45,000 clones, over 10% being singletons. Sequencing was carried out using blood. This TCR derives from a male donor with papillary thyroid cancer or a benign thyroid nodule (not recorded which). Some clones in this sample may be carry-over from other donors' samples. The chain recombines TRBV18 with TRBJ2-6; possibly TRBD1 for D (6 bases). The CDR3 DNA sequence: TGTGCCAGCTCGCCCGGACAGCCCTCTGGGGCCAACGTCCTGACTTTC. Protein product: CASSPGQPSGANVLTF.